Listed here are 17 T cell receptor beta chains from one sample, sequenced in a study of blood T cell repertoires in COVID-19 (dated by TCRdb to about 2020). Library prep was done by the immunoSEQ multiplex PCR assay. In its TCRdb copy, this immuneACCESS table keeps in-frame sequences only and misses some clones. Where compared with another copy, unresolved V genes explain less than half of these, and the others have no known cause. This sample gives about 360,000 clones in total; about 88% of them show up just once. About 2.9% of the sample is in the top ten clones. The sample comprised peripheral blood. These receptor sequences come from a human donor in a cohort sampled during active COVID-19.

The genes are TRBV9 and TRBJ1-3; D is uncertain. Trimming removed 4 bases from V and 0 bases from J, with 11 bases in between. CDR1 SGDLS and CDR2 YYNGEE come from the germline V gene. This CDR3 has 15 amino acids. CDR3 amino acids: CASSPARGSGNTIYF. The CDR3, as DNA: TGTGCCAGCAGCCCAGCTAGAGGCTCTGGAAACACCATATATTTT.

The J gene is TRBJ2-3, the V gene TRBV18; D possibly corresponds to TRBD2 (6 bases). V lost 4 bases and J 0 bases, leaving 8 bases between the germline ends. Germline V gives CDR1 KGHSH, CDR2 LQKENI. There are 14 residues in the CDR3. In DNA, the CDR3 is TGTGCCAGCTCACGGGACTCTAGCACAGATACGCAGTATTTT. Its protein is CASSRDSSTDTQYF.

CDR3 nucleotides: TGTGCCAGCAGCCGCGGGAGTAGAGAGACCCAGTACTTC. Translated, it gives CASSRGSRETQYF. This chain connects TRBV6-5 to TRBJ2-5, with TRBD2 matching 7 bases. CDR3 length: 13 residues. The junction had 5 bases not matched to a gene; V was cut back by 6 bases and J by 4 bases. Germline lookup yields CDR1 MNHEY and CDR2 SVGAGI.

Remarks on this clone: Its ends do not fully match the called genes, so a read error is possible. V is TRBV7-7 and J is TRBJ2-5, with D perhaps matching TRBD1 (5 bases). CDR1 and CDR2 from the germline V gene are SSHAT and FNYEAQ (reference sequence). The CDR3 spans 15 residues. The CDR3 is CASSLEDSHQETQYF. The CDR3 DNA sequence: TGTGCTAGCAGCTTAGAAGACAGCCACCAAGAGACCCAGTACTTC.

In DNA form, the CDR3 reads TGTGCCAGCAGCCCTTCCGGGGGTAATGAAAAACTGTTTTTT. It yields the protein CASSPSGGNEKLFF. The chain employs TRBV7-2 and TRBJ1-4, with TRBD1 as a possible D gene (5 bases). Germline CDR1 and CDR2: SGHTA and FQGNSA. The CDR3 is 14 residues long. V was pared by 5 bases and J by 4 bases, with 11 bases between.

This clone occurred once. The chain has TRBV19 and TRBJ1-1, with D perhaps matching TRBD1 (6 bases). Trimming shortened V by 7 bases and J by 0 bases, and 15 bases separated the two germline ends. The CDR3 is made up of 15 amino acids. CDR1 and CDR2 from the germline V gene are LNHDA and SQIVND (reference sequence). The CDR3 spells CASKSGQMMNTEAFF. CDR3 coding DNA: TGTGCCAGTAAGTCGGGACAAATGATGAACACTGAAGCTTTCTTT. Full variable domain (outside the CDR3, taken from reference TRBV19 and TRBJ1-1): DGGITQSPKYLFRKEGQNVTLSCEQNLNHDAMYWYRQDPGQGLRLIYYSQIVNDFQKGDIAEGYSVSREKKESFPLTVTSAQKNPTAFYLCASKSGQMMNTEAFFGQGTRLTVV.

As to this clone: This may arise from a read error, as a much more abundant clone is one base away. The chain has TRBV27 and TRBJ2-3; the match to TRBD2 covers 14 bases. The CDR3 covers 15 residues. V lost 6 bases, J lost 4 bases, and 3 bases stayed unmatched. CDR1 and CDR2 from the germline V gene are MNHEY and SMNVEV (reference sequence). As DNA, the CDR3 is TGTGCCAGCAGCCGACTAGCGGGGGGGTCAGATACGCAGTATTTT. It codes for CASSRLAGGSDTQYF.

The chain combines TRBV3-1 (or the pseudogene TRBV3-2) with TRBJ2-7; D is possibly TRBD2 (7 bases). Germline lookup yields CDR1 LGHDT and CDR2 YNNKEL (reference sequence). Deletions cut 2 bases from V and 6 bases from J, with 17 bases between. The CDR3 runs to 15 residues. The DNA of the CDR3 is TGTGCCAGCAGCCAACCAGGTGGGGGGGCTGGCGAGCAGTACTTC. As protein: CASSQPGGGAGEQYF.

The V and J genes are TRBV9 and TRBJ1-5; 10 nucleotides agree with TRBD1. Germline V CDR1 and CDR2: SGDLS, YYNGEE. The CDR3 is 17 amino acids. The V segment lost 0 bases and the J segment 6 bases; nucleotides outside the gene matches: 9. The CDR3 reads CASSVDWPGQGFQPQHF. The CDR3 DNA follows: TGTGCCAGCAGCGTAGATTGGCCGGGACAGGGGTTTCAGCCCCAGCATTTT.

The genes are TRBV7-9 and TRBJ1-2, with D unresolved. Germline V gene data show CDR1 as SEHNR and CDR2 as FQNEAQ (reference sequence). V gave up 4 bases and J gave up 3 bases, with 12 bases separating them. The CDR3 covers 14 residues. CDR3 residues: CASSYGEGDYGYTF. The CDR3 DNA sequence: TGTGCCAGCAGCTATGGAGAGGGAGACTATGGCTACACCTTC.

V and J are TRBV7-2 and TRBJ2-2; D possibly corresponds to TRBD2 (6 bases). CDR1 and CDR2 (germline): SGHTA, FQGNSA. V was pared by 6 bases and J by 2 bases, with 16 bases between. This CDR3 is built from 16 residues. The CDR3 protein is CASRGGVSSNTGELFF. The DNA for the CDR3 is TGTGCCAGCAGGGGAGGAGTCTCGTCTAACACCGGGGAGCTGTTTTTT.

The CDR3 DNA sequence: TGTGCCAGCAGTTTCGAGACAGGGGAACGTGATACGCAGTATTTT. Translation gives CASSFETGERDTQYF. This chain uses TRBV28 with TRBJ2-3; the match to TRBD1 covers 8 bases. There are 15 residues in the CDR3. Germline assignment: CDR1 MDHEN and CDR2 SYDVKM. Trimming cost V 3 bases and J 6 bases; bases outside gene matches: 8.

The V gene is TRBV14, the J gene TRBJ1-2; D might be TRBD1 (6 bases). V was cut by 0 bases and J by 5 bases, with 19 bases left in between. The CDR3 totals 17 residues. Germline CDR1 reads SGHDN; CDR2 reads FVKESK. CDR3 amino acids: CASSQDRGADRMYGYTF. Here the CDR3 DNA reads TGTGCCAGCAGCCAAGATCGGGGGGCGGACCGTATGTATGGCTACACCTTC.

The chain combines TRBV27 with TRBJ1-5; 9 bases map to TRBD1. The CDR3 is made up of 15 amino acids. J gave up 0 bases and V 10 bases, and 7 bases lay outside the gene matches. Germline CDR1 is MNHEY and CDR2 is SMNVEV (reference sequence). The CDR3 DNA sequence: TGTGCCACCTCCCGGGACAGGGCTAGCAATCAGCCCCAGCATTTT. It specifies CATSRDRASNQPQHF.

In regard to this clone: Germline and junction disagree at one end, which may indicate a read error. The chain combines TRBV28 with TRBJ2-6; D remains unclear. The CDR3 spans 15 residues. Germline lookup yields CDR1 MDHEN and CDR2 SYDVKM. The DNA of the CDR3 is TGTGCCAGCAGCTTATACAGCTCTGGGGCCAACGTCCTGACTTTC. Residues: CASSLYSSGANVLTF.

The chain is built from TRBV4-1 and TRBJ2-1; 13 nucleotides agree with TRBD2. Germline V gene data show CDR1 as MGHRA and CDR2 as YSYEKL. Unmatched junction bases numbered 8, after V lost 4 bases and J lost 8 bases. There are 16 residues in the CDR3. CDR3 bases: TGCGCCAGCAGCCTGGGACTAGCGGGGCTAGAAGATGAGCAGTTCTTC. It translates to CASSLGLAGLEDEQFF.

CDR3 DNA sequence: TGTGCCAGCAGCTCACCCGGCGGCTACAATGAGCAGTTCTTC. It codes for CASSSPGGYNEQFF. The gene calls are TRBV7-9 and TRBJ2-1; D call uncertain. Looked up from germline, CDR1 is SEHNR and CDR2 is FQNEAQ (reference sequence). The V end lost 4 bases, the J end lost 3 bases, and 10 bases lay between the germline ends. The CDR3 has 14 amino acids.